This TCR beta chain stems from a study of blood T cell repertoires in COVID-19. Across the study: Both acute and convalescent COVID-19 samples were obtained from the United States, Italy and Spain. Sample material is recorded as cDNA or gDNA derived from T cells, B-cell-depleted T cells, or PBMCs.

Deletions cut 5 bases from V and 5 bases from J, with 15 bases between. Germline-derived CDR1 and CDR2 are MNHEY and SVGEGT. This CDR3 has 14 amino acids. Per the original methods: Estimated nucleated cell counts came from reference gene primer amplification. Clones were read by immunoSEQ multiplex PCR, and TCRdb kept only the in-frame ones, dropping some. V, J and clone size reflect that table, while D and trimming were determined from the DNA. The sample comprises 80,000 to 95,000 clones, about 85% of which are singletons, and roughly 15% rests with the top ten. The specimen sequenced was peripheral blood. The rearrangement uses TRBV6-2 or TRBV6-3 and TRBJ1-1, with D uncertain. This TCR came from a woman aged 70-85 years with acute or convalescent COVID-19. This CDR3 is CASSTVGRGTEAFF. In nucleotides, the CDR3 is TGTGCCAGCAGTACTGTCGGCCGAGGGACTGAAGCTTTCTTT.